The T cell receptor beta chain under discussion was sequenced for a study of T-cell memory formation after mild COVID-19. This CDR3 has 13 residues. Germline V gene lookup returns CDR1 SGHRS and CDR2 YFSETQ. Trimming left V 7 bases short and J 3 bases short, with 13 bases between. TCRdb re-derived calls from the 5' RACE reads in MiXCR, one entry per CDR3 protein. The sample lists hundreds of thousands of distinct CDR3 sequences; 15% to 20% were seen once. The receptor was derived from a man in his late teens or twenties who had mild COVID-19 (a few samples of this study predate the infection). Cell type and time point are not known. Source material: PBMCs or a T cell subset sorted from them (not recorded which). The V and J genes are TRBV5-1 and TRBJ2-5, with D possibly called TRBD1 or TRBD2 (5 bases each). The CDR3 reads CASRPGTEETQYF. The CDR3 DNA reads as TGCGCCAGCCGACCCGGGACGGAAGAGACCCAGTACTTC.